This T cell receptor beta chain was found in a study of identical twins. Findings and limits, study-wide: There was an excess of low generation probability in the out-of-frame alpha sequences that twins shared. The abundant beta clonotypes from cord blood had fewer insertions, and memory repertoires had none of this.

Note on this clonotype: Its specificity is unknown.

Each cDNA held unique molecular identifiers, and template switching gave it a universal primer site. TCRdb fed the 5' RACE reads into MiXCR, producing one record per CDR3 protein. Found here are 300,000 to 400,000 distinct CDR3 sequences, 8.5% to 10% of them singletons; the top ten hold under 9.5%. Germline V gives CDR1 MGHDK, CDR2 SYGVNS. The CDR3 is 16 amino acids. The V and J ends lost 4 bases and 1 base, in that order; junction bases with no gene match: 9. This chain connects TRBV25-1 to TRBJ2-7; 8 nucleotides agree with TRBD1. This receptor was identified in a woman between 45 and 60 years old in good health. The sequenced material came from naive T cells sorted from blood. CDR3: CASSAIPGTGSYEQYF. CDR3 bases: TGTGCCAGCAGTGCGATACCCGGGACAGGATCCTACGAGCAGTACTTC.